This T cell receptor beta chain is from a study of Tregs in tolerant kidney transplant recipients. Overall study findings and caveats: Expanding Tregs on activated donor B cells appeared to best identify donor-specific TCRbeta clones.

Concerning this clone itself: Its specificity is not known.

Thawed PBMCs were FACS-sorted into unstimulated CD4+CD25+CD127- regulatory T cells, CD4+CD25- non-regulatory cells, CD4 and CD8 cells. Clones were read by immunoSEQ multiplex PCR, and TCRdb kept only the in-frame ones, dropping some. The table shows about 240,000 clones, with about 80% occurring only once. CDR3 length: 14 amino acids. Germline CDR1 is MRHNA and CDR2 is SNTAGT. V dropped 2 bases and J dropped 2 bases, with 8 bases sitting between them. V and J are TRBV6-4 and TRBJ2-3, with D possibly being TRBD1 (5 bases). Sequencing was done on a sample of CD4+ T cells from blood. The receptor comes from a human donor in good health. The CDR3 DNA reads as TGTGCCAGCAGTGACGGGGCAGTCACAGATACGCAGTATTTT. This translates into CASSDGAVTDTQYF.